The T cell receptor (beta chain) under discussion was sequenced for a study of technical replicates of blood from four donors. The V and J ends lost 4 bases and 2 bases respectively, with 9 bases between them. CDR1 and CDR2 from the germline V gene are LGHNA and YSLEER. The CDR3 length is 13 residues. Method: immunoSEQ multiplex PCR; TCRdb's copy keeps in-frame clones and lacks some. The sample consists of some 70,000 clones, about nine tenths of them appearing once. This sequence originates from a human donor in good health. Some clones in this sample may be carry-over from other donors' samples. The V and J genes are TRBV4-3 and TRBJ2-7; the D is unclear. Source material: PBMCs. The CDR3 is CASSPGGPYEQYF. The DNA for the CDR3 is TGCGCCAGCAGCCCCGGTGGGCCCTACGAGCAGTACTTC.